This T cell receptor beta chain is drawn from a study of cytomegalovirus exposure and HLA in healthy donors. Study-wide background: A data release that came early held approximately 92 million unique TCRs from HLA-typed donors.

PCR primers comprised 60 Vbeta and 13 Jbeta primers. Per the original methods: Around 80 million unique TCR beta chains, about 10 million of them shared, were counted by a later analysis. The assay was immunoSEQ multiplex PCR, and TCRdb's table has in-frame clones only and misses some. V and J calls and clone size are as listed in that table; D and trimming were resolved from the DNA. Of under 200,000 clones detected, approximately 12% appear once; the ten largest clones hold 7.8%. J gave up 2 bases and V 2 bases, and 4 bases lay outside the gene matches. CDR1 and CDR2 (germline): SGHNT, YYREEE (reference sequence). This CDR3 is 15 amino acids long. General study findings and limits: Published work reported that the classifier diagnosed cytomegalovirus status with high specificity and sensitivity. An analysis done earlier found most TCR beta V segments productive about 87% or about 30% of the time.

Notes on this clone: The target antigen is unknown.

Sequencing input: PBMCs. The clonotype comes from a man aged 50-59 years in good health and CMV-seropositive. The rearrangement joins TRBV5-4 to TRBJ1-5, with 7 bases fitting TRBD1. The CDR3 region is CASSLGGSGNQPQHF. The CDR3, as DNA: TGTGCCAGCAGCTTAGGGGGCTCCGGCAATCAGCCCCAGCATTTT.